This TCR beta chain was obtained from a study of blood T cells in healthy people across ages. Study results and limitations: Diversity was estimated from one million T cells, and these estimates were considered underestimates.

All donors came from Russia, were Caucasian and healthy, and spanned ages about 6 to 100. The V and J ends lost 5 bases and 2 bases, in that order; junction bases with no gene match: 9. The CDR3 is 16 residues long. CDR1 is MDHEN and CDR2 is SYDVKM in the germline V gene. This clonotype was counted between two and nine times. Its antigen is unidentified. PCR was performed a second time for about 7 to 11 cycles using a sample-barcoded 5' primer and a J-beta primer mix. TCRdb called the 5' RACE reads again in MiXCR, with one record for every CDR3 protein. The sample lists roughly 560,000 distinct CDR3 sequences, 24% occurring once. The same data also contributed to another study, on T cells of mothers and their children. This second study says: Related mother-child pairs shared marginally more repertoire than unrelated pairs, though not significantly.

This TCR was recovered from a boy between 5 and 17 years old in good health. The sample consisted of blood. The V and J genes are TRBV28 and TRBJ2-3; 8 bases fit TRBD1. The CDR3 protein is CASSLQGARFTDTQYF. In nucleotides, the CDR3 is TGTGCCAGCAGTCTGCAGGGGGCGAGGTTCACAGATACGCAGTATTTT.